Each of the 9 T cell receptor beta chains below was sequenced from the same sample in a study of blood T cell repertoires in COVID-19. Generated by immunoSEQ multiplex PCR, the TCRdb table keeps only in-frame clones and is missing some. This repertoire shows approximately 12,000 clones, more than 65% found once; its top ten account for around 45%. Sequencing was done on a sample of peripheral blood. Receptors were obtained from a man older than 75 with acute or convalescent COVID-19.

The chain uses TRBV7-8 and TRBJ2-1; 7 bases are shared with TRBD1. The CDR3 loop spans 15 amino acids. The V gene's germline CDR1 is SGHVS and CDR2 FQNEAQ. The J segment lost 2 bases and the V segment lost 5 bases, leaving 6 bases of the junction unmatched. The CDR3 reads CASSARQGTYNEQFF. The CDR3 bases are TGTGCCAGCAGCGCCAGACAGGGCACCTACAATGAGCAGTTCTTC. Looking up the rest from reference TRBV7-8 and TRBJ2-1 gives the full variable domain: GAGVSQSPRYKVAKRGQDVALRCDPISGHVSLFWYQQALGQGPEFLTYFQNEAQLDKSGLPSDRFFAERPEGSVSTLKIQRTQQEDSAVYLCASSARQGTYNEQFFGPGTRLTVL.

The rearrangement joins TRBV5-1 to TRBJ1-1; 9 bases are a match to TRBD1. Per the germline V gene, CDR1 is SGHRS and CDR2 is YFSETQ. V trimming: 3 bases; J trimming: 7 bases; junction bases outside the gene matches: 7. The CDR3 loop spans 14 amino acids. In DNA form, the CDR3 reads TGCGCCAGCAGCTCCTCCCAGGGACAGGGTGAAGCTTTCTTT. It yields the protein CASSSSQGQGEAFF.

This clone was seen a single time. The chain joins TRBV7-2 to TRBJ1-5; D is perhaps TRBD1 (5 bases). The CDR3 contains 17 residues. Trimming shortened V by 5 bases and J by 3 bases, and 20 bases separated the two germline ends. Germline loops: CDR1 SGHTA, CDR2 FQGNSA. In DNA, the CDR3 is TGTGCCAGCAGCGGGGGGTTGGCAGGAGCTTCCAATCAGCCCCAGCATTTT. Protein: CASSGGLAGASNQPQHF.

V is TRBV7-2 and J is TRBJ2-3, with 9 bases lining up with TRBD2. V was pared by 4 bases and J by 3 bases, with 2 bases of the junction left unmatched. The germline gives CDR1 SGHTA, CDR2 FQGNSA. This CDR3 region has 14 residues. The CDR3 sequence: CASSSSGVTDTQYF. The CDR3, as DNA: TGTGCCAGCAGCTCTAGCGGGGTGACAGATACGCAGTATTTT.

The chain combines TRBV7-9 with TRBJ1-2, with a possible D match to TRBD1 (5 bases). Trimming shortened V by 2 bases and J by 8 bases, and 15 bases separated the two germline ends. The CDR3 consists of 14 residues. The germline gives CDR1 SEHNR, CDR2 FQNEAQ (reference sequence). The CDR3 loop reads CASSLLGGLDGYTF. Written as DNA, the CDR3 is TGTGCCAGCAGCTTATTGGGGGGATTAGACGGCTACACCTTC.

The chain joins TRBV6-1 to TRBJ1-1, with D hard to call. Germline V CDR1 and CDR2: MNHNS, SASEGT. This CDR3 has 13 residues. Between the trimmed V and J ends, which lost 1 base and 7 bases, there was a span of 10 bases. In DNA form, the CDR3 reads TGTGCCAGCAGTGAAGGGCAGTCGCTTGAAGCTTTCTTT. Its translation: CASSEGQSLEAFF.

This clone was counted a few times. The V call is TRBV5-4, the J call TRBJ1-2; 8 bases are shared with TRBD1. The CDR3 is made up of 14 amino acids. V shed 2 bases, J shed 4 bases, and the junction held 4 bases outside the gene matches. Germline V lookup: CDR1 SGHNT, CDR2 YYREEE (reference sequence). The CDR3 sequence is CASSLQGVSYGYTF. The CDR3, as DNA: TGTGCCAGCAGCTTACAGGGGGTGAGCTATGGCTACACCTTC. Using reference TRBV5-4 and TRBJ1-2 for the parts outside the CDR3, the full variable domain is ETGVTQSPTHLIKTRGQQVTLRCSSQSGHNTVSWYQQALGQGPQFIFQYYREEENGRGNFPPRFSGLQFPNYSSELNVNALELDDSALYLCASSLQGVSYGYTFGSGTRLTVV.

This clone occurred once. The genes are TRBV7-2 and TRBJ2-2; D gene ambiguous. The CDR3 extends over 14 amino acids. The V end lost 0 bases, the J end lost 4 bases, and 6 bases lay between the germline ends. CDR1 and CDR2 from the germline V gene are SGHTA and FQGNSA. The CDR3, as DNA: TGTGCCAGCAGCTTAGCGCGAGTCACCGGGGAGCTGTTTTTT. Translated, it gives CASSLARVTGELFF.

V gene TRBV19 combines with J gene TRBJ1-6, with D possibly matching TRBD1 (5 bases). Looked up from germline, CDR1 is LNHDA and CDR2 is SQIVND (reference sequence). This CDR3 comprises 15 residues. Trimming stripped 8 bases from V and 7 bases from J, with 18 bases between. CDR3 sequence (DNA): TGTGCCAGTTACCCTGGCGGGGCAAGGAATTCACCCCTCCACTTT. Its protein is CASYPGGARNSPLHF.